This T cell receptor beta chain was observed in a study of T cells in Graves' hyperthyroidism and ophthalmopathy. Findings of the study overall: The model identified upcoming ophthalmopathy a median around 7.1 months ahead of onset.

RNA transcripts yielded amplified TCR beta CDR3 regions. TCR CDR3 underwent first-round RT-PCR with the HTBI primer set. TCRdb recomputed calls from the multiplex PCR reads with MiXCR, one row per CDR3 protein. The table shows under 550,000 distinct CDR3 sequences, with about 20% occurring only once. As regards this clonotype: Its matching antigen is unknown.

The CDR3 contains 17 residues. Trimming cost V 0 bases and J 8 bases, with 20 bases left between them. CDR1 and CDR2 from the germline V gene are MNHEY and SVGEGT. This TCR was sampled from a man in his forties with Graves' ophthalmopathy. This chain uses TRBV6-2 or TRBV6-3 with TRBJ1-5; tentatively, D is TRBD1 (5 bases). The specimen was blood. CDR3 bases: TGTGCCAGCAGTTACTCGTTCGGGGCCCCCCGGGGGGAGCCCCAGCATTTT. This codes for CASSYSFGAPRGEPQHF.